These 32 T cell receptor beta chains originate from one sample sequenced in a study of blood T cell repertoires in COVID-19. Assay: immunoSEQ multiplex PCR; the TCRdb copy retains only in-frame clones and omits some. The sample yields a few hundred thousand clones, less than 90% seen once. Specimen: peripheral blood. The receptors come from a man aged 55 to 69 who had recovered from COVID-19.

The J gene is TRBJ2-2, the V gene TRBV6-4; 7 positions match TRBD1. CDR3 length: 14 amino acids. The junction had 3 bases not matched to a gene; V was cut back by 3 bases and J by 5 bases. CDR1 and CDR2 from the germline V gene are MRHNA and SNTAGT. The CDR3 spells CASSETQGTGELFF. The CDR3 DNA reads TGTGCCAGCAGTGAAACACAGGGGACCGGGGAGCTGTTTTTT.

This chain connects TRBV2 to TRBJ1-6, with D tentatively TRBD1 (6 bases). V was cut by 10 bases and J by 5 bases, with 15 bases left in between. The CDR3 totals 14 residues. Germline loops: CDR1 SNHLY, CDR2 FYNNEI. This chain's CDR3 is CATNPDRNNSPLHF. DNA of the CDR3: TGTGCCACAAACCCCGACAGGAATAATTCACCCCTCCACTTT. Full variable domain (rest looked up from reference TRBV2 and TRBJ1-6): EPEVTQTPSHQVTQMGQEVILRCVPISNHLYFYWYRQILGQKVEFLVSFYNNEISEKSEIFDDQFSVERPDGSNFTLKIRSTKLEDSAMYFCATNPDRNNSPLHFGNGTRLTVT.

The gene calls are TRBV19 and TRBJ1-2; TRBD1 might be the D (5 bases). Germline V gives CDR1 LNHDA, CDR2 SQIVND (reference sequence). The V gene lost 2 bases and the J gene lost 4 bases, with 14 bases spanning the gap. The CDR3 runs 15 residues. The CDR3 reads CASSITGALIYGYTF. The CDR3 DNA reads TGTGCCAGTAGTATAACAGGAGCTTTGATCTATGGCTACACCTTC.

CDR3 DNA sequence: TGTGCCAGCAGTCGCACCCGGGCTAGCGGGGGTGGGACCGGGGAGCTGTTTTTT. Translating it yields CASSRTRASGGGTGELFF. The chain uses TRBV2 and TRBJ2-2; 10 bases are a match to TRBD2. This CDR3 spans 18 amino acids. In germline, CDR1 is SNHLY, CDR2 FYNNEI. V shed 5 bases and J 5 bases; nucleotides not matched to a gene: 14.

The V gene is TRBV5-4, the J gene TRBJ2-2; D might be TRBD2 (5 bases). CDR1 is SGHNT, CDR2 YYREEE, per germline (reference sequence). Trimming cost V 4 bases and J 4 bases, with 8 bases left between them. The CDR3 is 13 residues long. The CDR3 loop is CASSRSGTGELFF. The DNA for the CDR3 is TGTGCCAGCAGCCGAAGCGGCACCGGGGAGCTGTTTTTT. The full variable domain, completed using reference TRBV5-4 and TRBJ2-2, is ETGVTQSPTHLIKTRGQQVTLRCSSQSGHNTVSWYQQALGQGPQFIFQYYREEENGRGNFPPRFSGLQFPNYSSELNVNALELDDSALYLCASSRSGTGELFFGEGSRLTVL.

This sequence joins TRBV4-1 and TRBJ2-3; 14 bases match TRBD2. J lost 3 bases, V lost 4 bases, and 12 bases had no gene match. From germline, CDR1 is MGHRA and CDR2 YSYEKL. The length of the CDR3 is 19 residues. The DNA of the CDR3 is TGCGCCAGCAGCCTCTCAGGGACTAGCGGGAGCGGTAGAACAGATACGCAGTATTTT. This sequence encodes CASSLSGTSGSGRTDTQYF.

The V and J genes are TRBV9 and TRBJ1-6, with a weak D call TRBD1 (5 bases). Between the trimmed V and J ends, which lost 0 bases and 4 bases, there was a span of 5 bases. Germline-derived CDR1 and CDR2 are SGDLS and YYNGEE. The CDR3 has 14 amino acids. The CDR3 DNA reads as TGTGCCAGCAGCGTAGAGGGGTATAATTCACCCCTCCACTTT. Translation: CASSVEGYNSPLHF.

The J gene is TRBJ2-7, the V gene TRBV27, with 7 bases aligning to TRBD1. The germline gives CDR1 MNHEY, CDR2 SMNVEV (reference sequence). The junction had 21 bases not matched to a gene; V was cut back by 7 bases and J by 6 bases. There are 17 residues in the CDR3. The CDR3 DNA reads TGTGCCAGCAACCCGAGAGGGGACAGATTCCTTCTCGGCGAGCAGTACTTC. This encodes CASNPRGDRFLLGEQYF.

The gene calls are TRBV18 and TRBJ1-1; D is undetermined. The CDR3 totals 14 residues. Trimming shortened V by 3 bases and J by 0 bases, and 8 bases separated the two germline ends. The germline CDR1 and CDR2 sequences are KGHSH and LQKENI. The CDR3 loop reads CASSPGNMNTEAFF. In DNA form, the CDR3 reads TGTGCCAGCTCACCGGGCAACATGAACACTGAAGCTTTCTTT.

This clone was observed a few times. The chain carries TRBV5-5 and TRBJ2-7, with a possible D match to TRBD1 (6 bases). CDR1 is SGHKS, CDR2 YYEKEE, per germline (reference sequence). V was clipped by 4 bases and J by 2 bases, with 10 bases between them. The CDR3 runs to 13 residues. CDR3 coding DNA: TGTGCCAGCAGCCGGGACATAACCTACGAGCAGTACTTC. Residues: CASSRDITYEQYF.

The chain couples TRBV3-1 (or the pseudogene TRBV3-2) to TRBJ1-1; D is unresolved. V lost 3 bases and J 1 base, leaving 9 bases between the germline ends. CDR3 length equals 14 residues. CDR1 and CDR2 (germline): LGHDT, YNNKEL (reference sequence). CDR3 residues: CASSHLQPNTEAFF. CDR3 bases: TGTGCCAGCAGCCATTTACAACCGAACACTGAAGCTTTCTTT.

The chain links TRBV18 to TRBJ2-7; TRBD2 aligns across 7 bases. The germline V gene has CDR1 KGHSH and CDR2 LQKENI. This CDR3 has 15 residues. V was pared by 0 bases and J by 7 bases, with 9 bases of the junction left unmatched. CDR3 coding DNA: TGTGCCAGCTCACCACCGTTAGCGGGCCGGGGGGAGCAGTACTTC. It encodes CASSPPLAGRGEQYF.

A remark on this clone: This may arise from a read error, as a much more abundant clone is one base away. The V and J genes are TRBV30 and TRBJ1-5; possible D gene TRBD1, 6 bases. Germline CDR1 and CDR2: GTSNPN and SVGIG (reference sequence). The CDR3 runs 13 residues. V shed 0 bases and J shed 5 bases, with 8 bases lying between them. CDR3 region: CAWSVGGDQPQHF. The CDR3 DNA follows: TGTGCCTGGAGTGTAGGGGGAGATCAGCCCCAGCATTTT.

Here the CDR3 DNA reads TGTGCCAGTAGTCCGGGGGGCAGTTTACTAGCGGGGTACAATGAGCAGTTCTTC. It is translated as CASSPGGSLLAGYNEQFF. The chain has TRBV19 and TRBJ2-1; 10 bases are a match to TRBD2. Germline assignment: CDR1 LNHDA and CDR2 SQIVND (reference sequence). This CDR3 comprises 18 residues. The V segment lost 5 bases and the J segment 4 bases; nucleotides outside the gene matches: 14. The variable domain in full, with the rest retrieved from reference TRBV19 and TRBJ2-1, is DGGITQSPKYLFRKEGQNVTLSCEQNLNHDAMYWYRQDPGQGLRLIYYSQIVNDFQKGDIAEGYSVSREKKESFPLTVTSAQKNPTAFYLCASSPGGSLLAGYNEQFFGPGTRLTVL.

The chain employs TRBV3-1 (or the pseudogene TRBV3-2) and TRBJ1-2, with 7 bases lining up with TRBD1. V gave up 1 base and J gave up 5 bases; unmatched junction bases: 7. The CDR3 spans 15 residues. Germline CDR1 and CDR2: LGHDT and YNNKEL (reference sequence). In DNA, the CDR3 is TGTGCCAGCAGCCAAGCGACAGGGAACTTATATGGCTACACCTTC. This encodes CASSQATGNLYGYTF.

This clone was detected a few times. The chain recombines TRBV5-4 with TRBJ2-1; the match to TRBD2 covers 7 bases. Trimming took 0 bases from V and 4 from J; bases not matched to a gene: 7. This CDR3 region has 16 residues. Germline V gives CDR1 SGHNT, CDR2 YYREEE (reference sequence). This CDR3 reads CASSLEERGKYNEQFF. DNA of the CDR3: TGTGCCAGCAGCTTGGAAGAGCGGGGAAAATACAATGAGCAGTTCTTC.

This clone came up once. The chain joins TRBV14 to TRBJ1-2, with a possible D match to TRBD1 (5 bases). The CDR3 consists of 16 residues. Germline V gene data show CDR1 as SGHDN and CDR2 as FVKESK. Trimming left V 4 bases short and J 3 bases short, with 18 bases between. The CDR3 bases are TGTGCCAGCAGCCTTACGTCAGGGAGCGGGGACTATGGCTACACCTTC. Amino acids: CASSLTSGSGDYGYTF.

This chain uses TRBV29-1 with TRBJ2-5; possibly TRBD1 for D (6 bases). CDR3 length: 12 residues. In germline, CDR1 is SQVTM, CDR2 ANQGSEA. With 4 bases removed from V and 5 bases from J, the gap between germline ends came to 11 bases. The DNA for the CDR3 is TGCAGCGTTGTTGTGGGGGCTGAGACCCAGTACTTC. Amino acid sequence: CSVVVGAETQYF.

This sequence joins TRBV5-1 and TRBJ1-2, with TRBD1 matching 7 bases. CDR1 is SGHRS and CDR2 is YFSETQ in the germline V gene. The CDR3 has 14 amino acids. Trimming took 0 bases from V and 8 from J; bases not matched to a gene: 7. CDR3 region: CASSLVVTGEGYTF. CDR3 in DNA: TGCGCCAGCAGCTTGGTTGTTACAGGGGAAGGCTACACCTTC.

This chain connects TRBV29-1 to TRBJ2-3, with TRBD2 matching over 7 bases. After removal of 7 bases from V and 0 bases from J, the junction contained 7 bases not matched to a gene. This CDR3 spans 14 amino acids. Germline lookup yields CDR1 SQVTM and CDR2 ANQGSEA. In DNA form, the CDR3 reads TGCAGCGGTGGGAAGGGACTAAGCACAGATACGCAGTATTTT. It translates to CSGGKGLSTDTQYF.

Here the CDR3 reads CASSPGSPGYEQYF. In DNA, the CDR3 is TGCGCCAGCAGCCCCGGTTCCCCAGGGTACGAGCAGTACTTC. This chain connects TRBV4-1 to TRBJ2-7; D is possibly TRBD1 (5 bases). The CDR3 extends over 14 amino acids. Trimming took 4 bases from V and 4 from J, leaving 14 bases between them. From germline, CDR1 is MGHRA and CDR2 YSYEKL.

The chain recombines TRBV7-9 with TRBJ1-4; D ambiguous. Germline V lookup: CDR1 SEHNR, CDR2 FQNEAQ (reference sequence). The germline V and J ends were trimmed by 1 base and 8 bases, with 17 bases remaining between them. The CDR3 is 16 residues long. The CDR3 reads CASSLVSGVEREKLFF. The CDR3 DNA reads as TGTGCCAGCAGCTTAGTGTCCGGGGTGGAACGCGAAAAACTGTTTTTT.

The V call is TRBV18, the J call TRBJ2-5, with TRBD2 as a possible D gene (5 bases). The V end was cut by 4 bases, the J end by 1 base, with 7 bases between. CDR1 and CDR2 from the germline V gene are KGHSH and LQKENI. This CDR3 is 13 amino acids long. For the CDR3, the DNA is TGTGCCAGCTCACGTCGGGGCCAAGAGACCCAGTACTTC. This sequence encodes CASSRRGQETQYF.

This chain links TRBV7-2 with TRBJ1-4; the match to TRBD1 covers 10 bases. The junction had 7 bases not matched to a gene; V was cut back by 5 bases and J by 4 bases. The CDR3 is 16 residues long. Germline CDR1 and CDR2: SGHTA and FQGNSA. CDR3 nucleotides: TGTGCCAGCAGCCAAGACAGGGGGCTTGGTAATGAAAAACTGTTTTTT. Protein product: CASSQDRGLGNEKLFF.

This chain uses TRBV5-1 with TRBJ2-1, with D uncertain. Germline loops: CDR1 SGHRS, CDR2 YFSETQ. CDR3 length equals 15 residues. Trimming shortened V by 0 bases and J by 6 bases, and 13 bases separated the two germline ends. Here the CDR3 DNA reads TGCGCCAGCAGCTTGGACCCAGGCGAATTCAATGAGCAGTTCTTC. Residues: CASSLDPGEFNEQFF.

The CDR3 DNA is TGTGCCAGTAGTATCGGGGGAAGTGGCTACACCTTC. It is translated as CASSIGGSGYTF. J is TRBJ1-2 and V is TRBV19, with a weak D call TRBD1 (5 bases). CDR1 is LNHDA, CDR2 SQIVND, per germline (reference sequence). Trimming shortened V by 3 bases and J by 7 bases, and 9 bases separated the two germline ends. The CDR3 sequence is 12 residues long.

V gene TRBV30 combines with J gene TRBJ2-2; 8 nucleotides agree with TRBD1. CDR1 is GTSNPN, CDR2 SVGIG, per germline (reference sequence). The CDR3 covers 15 residues. The J segment lost 5 bases and the V segment lost 2 bases, leaving 7 bases of the junction unmatched. The CDR3 loop is CAWSFRTGLTGELFF. The CDR3 DNA reads TGTGCCTGGAGTTTCCGGACAGGGCTAACCGGGGAGCTGTTTTTT.

This clone was seen a single time. This sequence joins TRBV7-9 and TRBJ1-2; D might be TRBD1 (5 bases). The CDR3 covers 15 residues. V shed 7 bases and J shed 8 bases, with 23 bases lying between them. Germline V CDR1 and CDR2: SEHNR, FQNEAQ (reference sequence). CDR3 residues: CASTSGGATPRGYTF. CDR3 DNA sequence: TGTGCCAGCACCAGCGGTGGGGCAACCCCTAGAGGCTACACCTTC.

This rearrangement joins TRBV29-1 to TRBJ2-7; D call uncertain. Germline V lookup: CDR1 SQVTM, CDR2 ANQGSEA. There are 14 residues in the CDR3. The V gene lost 5 bases and the J gene lost 2 bases, with 16 bases spanning the gap. The DNA for the CDR3 is TGCAGCGTTTCCCCCGGAGTGGCCACCTACGAGCAGTACTTC. This encodes CSVSPGVATYEQYF.

This rearrangement joins TRBV5-6 to TRBJ1-5; D ambiguous. The CDR3 extends over 14 amino acids. Per germline, CDR1 SGHDT and CDR2 YYEEEE. V was clipped by 4 bases and J by 1 base, with 9 bases between them. The CDR3 bases are TGTGCCAGCAGCCGAGAGGGCAGCAATCAGCCCCAGCATTTT. This codes for CASSREGSNQPQHF.

The chain employs TRBV28 and TRBJ1-2; D possibly corresponds to TRBD1 (6 bases). The CDR3 sequence is 15 residues long. Germline V lookup: CDR1 MDHEN, CDR2 SYDVKM. V was pared by 3 bases and J by 1 base, with 12 bases between. For the CDR3, the DNA is TGTGCCAGCAGTTTTGGACAGTTCAATAACTATGGCTACACCTTC. It yields the protein CASSFGQFNNYGYTF.

The rearrangement joins TRBV5-5 to TRBJ1-5; D is possibly TRBD1 (6 bases). The CDR3 spans 15 residues. Trimming shortened V by 0 bases and J by 5 bases, and 12 bases separated the two germline ends. CDR1 is SGHKS and CDR2 is YYEKEE in the germline V gene (reference sequence). CDR3 nucleotides: TGTGCCAGCAGCTTGGCAGGGGAGGGCCATCAGCCCCAGCATTTT. This sequence encodes CASSLAGEGHQPQHF.